These T cell receptor beta chains were read from a single sample in a study of shared clonotypes between healthy human individuals. TCRdb's copy holds only in-frame clones and misses some; the assay was immunoSEQ multiplex PCR. Of some 1 million clones listed, approximately 72% are singletons. Sequencing used memory CD4+ T cells sorted from blood. The receptor set was obtained from a young man in good health. CDR3s include the opening cysteine and the closing phenylalanine or tryptophan. D genes are given only for firm matches. Clone sizes are given selectively: once, few, many, or a class where the clone is expanded.

v_gene: TRBV28; abundance: .; d_gene: .; j_gene: TRBJ1-3; CDR3nt: TGTGCCAGCATGGGAGGGGGCTCTGGAAACACCATATATTTT; CDR3aa: CASMGGGSGNTIYF
v_gene: TRBV2; abundance: .; d_gene: TRBD2; j_gene: TRBJ2-3; CDR3nt: TGTGCCAGCCGACCACTAGCGGGAGCCCCCACAGATACGCAGTATTTT; CDR3aa: CASRPLAGAPTDTQYF
v_gene: TRBV2; abundance: many; d_gene: TRBD1; j_gene: TRBJ2-6; CDR3nt: TGTGCCAGCAGTTCGACAGGGCTCGATAAACAAAGCTCTGGGGCCAACGTCCTGACTTTC; CDR3aa: CASSSTGLDKQSSGANVLTF
v_gene: TRBV7-8; abundance: .; d_gene: .; j_gene: TRBJ2-5; CDR3nt: TGTGCCAGCAGCTTAGCCGGGAAAGAGACCCAGTACTTC; CDR3aa: CASSLAGKETQYF
v_gene: TRBV18; abundance: few; d_gene: .; j_gene: TRBJ1-5; CDR3nt: TGTGCCAGCTCACCATCGGCTAGCAATCAGCCCCAGCATTTT; CDR3aa: CASSPSASNQPQHF
v_gene: TRBV7-2; abundance: .; d_gene: .; j_gene: TRBJ1-6; CDR3nt: TGTGCCAGCAGCCGGGAATACCCACCCCTCCACTTT; CDR3aa: CASSREYPPLHF
v_gene: TRBV9; abundance: .; d_gene: TRBD2; j_gene: TRBJ2-2; CDR3nt: TGTGCCAGCAGCTCACCTAGCGGGGGGCTCTACACCGGGGAGCTGTTTTTT; CDR3aa: CASSSPSGGLYTGELFF
v_gene: TRBV27; abundance: .; d_gene: .; j_gene: TRBJ1-6; CDR3nt: TGTGCCAGCAGCATTATGGGGACTGGGTCAAATTCACCCCTCCACTTT; CDR3aa: CASSIMGTGSNSPLHF
v_gene: TRBV2; abundance: .; d_gene: .; j_gene: TRBJ2-1; CDR3nt: TGTGCCAGCAGGGGTGACCAAGCTGGGGAGCAGTTCTTC; CDR3aa: CASRGDQAGEQFF
v_gene: TRBV29-1; abundance: .; d_gene: .; j_gene: TRBJ1-2; CDR3nt: TGCAGCGTTGAAGACCCCGTCCGGGGAGCTGGCTACACCTTC; CDR3aa: CSVEDPVRGAGYTF
v_gene: TRBV7-2; abundance: .; d_gene: .; j_gene: TRBJ1-2; CDR3nt: TGTGCCAGCAGCTTTGCCTCCGGCTACACCTTC; CDR3aa: CASSFASGYTF
v_gene: TRBV4-3; abundance: .; d_gene: TRBD2; j_gene: TRBJ2-2; CDR3nt: TGCGCCAGCAGCCAGCCAGCGGGGGCGAACACCGGGGAGCTGTTTTTT; CDR3aa: CASSQPAGANTGELFF
v_gene: TRBV5-4; abundance: .; d_gene: .; j_gene: TRBJ2-5; CDR3nt: TGTGCCAGCAGCTGGGGGGCCTCAGGAATCTCGTACTTC; CDR3aa: CASSWGASGISYF
v_gene: TRBV27; abundance: few; d_gene: .; j_gene: TRBJ2-5; CDR3nt: TGTGCCAGCGGGCTGGGGACCGAAAAGGGGGGAGAGACCCAGTACTTC; CDR3aa: CASGLGTEKGGETQYF
v_gene: TRBV5-1; abundance: .; d_gene: TRBD2; j_gene: TRBJ2-5; CDR3nt: TGCGCCAGCAGCCTCACTAGCGGGAGTTTCGAGACCCAGTACTTC; CDR3aa: CASSLTSGSFETQYF
v_gene: TRBV7-2; abundance: .; d_gene: .; j_gene: TRBJ2-5; CDR3nt: TGTGCCAGCAGCACAGGCCAAACAAGAGAGACCCAGTACTTC; CDR3aa: CASSTGQTRETQYF